The TCR beta chain under discussion was sequenced for a study of patients and donors after allogeneic stem cell transplantation (dated by TCRdb to 2020 to 2021). As concerns this clonotype: The antigen it binds to is not known. No base qualities exist here, and no much larger clone lies one base off it.

The V and J ends are trimmed by 6 bases and 1 base, leaving 13 bases between them. The CDR3 goes from the cysteine to the phenylalanine over 14 residues. Solely the CDR3 DNA is kept, with 42 bases framed from the first base. CDR1 and CDR2 are read off the germline V gene as SQVTM and ANQGSEA. The library was generated by RT-PCR. The sequencing machine was a NextSeq 550. TCRdb ran its own pipeline on the public reads, namely fastp trimming at Q25 and MiXCR clone calling, and kept in-frame beta chains. Rows with one shared CDR3 protein collapse into an entry with the most common genes and DNA. The sample yields 150,000 to 200,000 distinct CDR3 sequences; 30% were counted once. The ten most abundant clones make up roughly 3% of the sample.

The V and J genes are TRBV29-1 and TRBJ2-4; the D gene cannot be resolved reliably. The receptor was derived from a human donor who was either an allogeneic HSCT recipient or a stem cell or donor lymphocyte infusion donor (not recorded which). It is not recorded whose cells these are; they may come from a transplant donor. The sample was blood, either unsorted or a sorted T cell fraction (not recorded which). In nucleotide form, the sequence is TGCAGCGTACGAGATCCCCATGCCAAAAACATTCAGTACTTC. This codes for CSVRDPHAKNIQYF.